This T cell receptor beta chain was recorded in a study of T cell responses to AZD1222 COVID-19 vaccine. Study-level points and caveats: Rises in breadth and depth of Spike-specific TCRs came after two AZD1222 doses. Targets within unmutated variant regions were reportedly found for nearly half of spike-specific TCRs. Every sample of the repertoires postdated the peak T cell response. Dominant CD4 TCR responses targeted spike regions 160-218 and 743-854.

Only in-frame clones appear in the TCRdb table, and some are missing; sequencing was by immunoSEQ multiplex PCR. The sample consists of tens of thousands of clones, 75% to 90% of them appearing once. In germline, CDR1 is SGHRS, CDR2 YFSETQ. This CDR3 spans 16 amino acids. V lost 3 bases and J lost 1; bases outside the gene matches: 3. Points on this clone: The antigen is not known.

The source was peripheral blood, collected 28 days after the second AZD1222 dose. The TCR was taken from an adult who received the AZD1222 COVID-19 vaccine. V usage is TRBV5-1 and J usage is TRBJ2-5; 13 positions agree with TRBD2. This CDR3 reads CASSWGTSGIQETQYF. The CDR3 DNA reads as TGCGCCAGCAGCTGGGGGACTAGCGGGATCCAAGAGACCCAGTACTTC.